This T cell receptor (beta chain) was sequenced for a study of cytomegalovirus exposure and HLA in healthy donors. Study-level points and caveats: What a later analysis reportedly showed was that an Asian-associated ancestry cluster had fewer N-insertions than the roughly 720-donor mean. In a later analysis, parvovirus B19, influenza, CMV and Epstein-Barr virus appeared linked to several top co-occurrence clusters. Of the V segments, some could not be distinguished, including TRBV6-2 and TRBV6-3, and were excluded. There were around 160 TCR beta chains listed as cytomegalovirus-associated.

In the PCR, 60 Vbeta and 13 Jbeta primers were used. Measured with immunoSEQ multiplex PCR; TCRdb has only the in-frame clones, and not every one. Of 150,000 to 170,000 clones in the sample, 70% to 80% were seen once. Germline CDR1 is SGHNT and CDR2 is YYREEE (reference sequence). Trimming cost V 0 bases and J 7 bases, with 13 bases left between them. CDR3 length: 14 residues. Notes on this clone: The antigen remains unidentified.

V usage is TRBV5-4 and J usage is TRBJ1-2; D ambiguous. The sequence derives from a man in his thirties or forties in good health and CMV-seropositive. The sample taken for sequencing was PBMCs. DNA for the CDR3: TGTGCCAGCAGCTTGGGTAGTGCGGCTCGTGGCTACACCTTC. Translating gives CASSLGSAARGYTF. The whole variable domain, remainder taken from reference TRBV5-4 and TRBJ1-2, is ETGVTQSPTHLIKTRGQQVTLRCSSQSGHNTVSWYQQALGQGPQFIFQYYREEENGRGNFPPRFSGLQFPNYSSELNVNALELDDSALYLCASSLGSAARGYTFGSGTRLTVV.